The 28 T cell receptor beta chains reported below all come from one sample, sequenced in a study of blood T cells in healthy people across ages. PCR was performed a second time for about 7 to 12 cycles using a sample-barcoded 5' primer and a J-beta primer mix. In TCRdb, the 5' RACE reads were re-called with MiXCR into one record per CDR3 protein. Of fewer than 800,000 distinct CDR3 sequences in the sample, roughly 30% were seen once. The sample comprised blood. These receptors were collected from a woman of 80 years or more in good health.

J is TRBJ2-3 and V is TRBV5-6; TRBD2 agrees at 9 bases. CDR1 is SGHDT and CDR2 is YYEEEE in the germline V gene. The CDR3 contains 16 residues. V shed 3 bases, J shed 1 base, and the junction held 6 bases outside the gene matches. This CDR3 is CASSSAGTSRTDTQYF. In DNA, the CDR3 is TGTGCCAGCAGCTCCGCCGGGACTAGCCGCACAGATACGCAGTATTTT. The whole variable domain, remainder taken from reference TRBV5-6 and TRBJ2-3, is DAGVTQSPTHLIKTRGQQVTLRCSPKSGHDTVSWYQQALGQGPQFIFQYYEEEERQRGNFPDRFSGHQFPNYSSELNVNALLLGDSALYLCASSSAGTSRTDTQYFGPGTRLTVL.

This clonotype has only a few counts. The CDR3: CSADTGENTEAFF. In nucleotides, the CDR3 is TGCAGCGCCGACACAGGGGAGAACACTGAAGCTTTCTTT. The rearrangement joins TRBV29-1 to TRBJ1-1; 7 bases agree with TRBD1. Germline loops: CDR1 SQVTM, CDR2 ANQGSEA. The junction had 6 bases not matched to a gene; V was cut back by 7 bases and J by 1 base. This CDR3 region has 13 residues.

This clonotype has a single count. This may be a read error: a much more frequent sequence differs by one nucleotide. CDR3 loop: CASSSAPNVSPGTEAFF. The CDR3 DNA reads as TGCGCCAGCAGCTCGGCCCCGAATGTGTCTCCAGGCACTGAAGCTTTCTTT. J is TRBJ1-1 and V is TRBV5-1, with D hard to call. The CDR3 length is 17 residues. The germline gives CDR1 SGHRS, CDR2 YFSETQ. Trimming removed 3 bases at V and 4 bases at J, with 22 bases between.

This clonotype was detected a few times. This may stem from a read error, because a much larger clone lies one nucleotide away. The rearrangement uses TRBV6-2 or TRBV6-3 and TRBJ2-5; D possibly uses TRBD1 or TRBD2 (6 bases each). The germline gives CDR1 MNHEY, CDR2 SVGEGT. This CDR3 comprises 14 residues. CDR3 in DNA: TGTGCCGGCAGTTACGGCGGGACACAAGAGACCCAGTACTTC. Residues: CAGSYGGTQETQYF.

J is TRBJ1-2 and V is TRBV28; D possibly corresponds to TRBD1 (5 bases). V lost 3 bases, J lost 8 bases, and 13 bases lay in between. The germline gives CDR1 MDHEN, CDR2 SYDVKM. The CDR3 extends over 13 amino acids. CDR3 region: CASSFGGLQGYTF. As DNA, the CDR3 is TGTGCCAGCAGTTTTGGGGGTTTACAAGGCTACACCTTC.

This clonotype was seen a few times. Just one base apart from a much larger clone, this may be a read error. V and J are TRBV6-5 and TRBJ2-7; D remains ambiguous. This CDR3 spans 14 amino acids. Germline-derived CDR1 and CDR2 are MNHEY and SVGAGI. Trimming took off 5 bases at V and 7 bases at J, with 18 bases between the two ends. CDR3 sequence: CASSRGPPDAEQYF. The CDR3 DNA reads TGTGCCAGCAGTCGCGGACCACCGGACGCAGAGCAGTACTTC.

The chain is built from TRBV7-3 and TRBJ1-6; D gene ambiguous. This CDR3 spans 15 amino acids. The V gene lost 5 bases and the J gene lost 8 bases, with 16 bases spanning the gap. CDR1 SGHTA and CDR2 FQGTGA come from the germline V gene. For the CDR3, the DNA is TGTGCCAGCAGCCCACAGTGGGGATGGGATTCACCCCTCCACTTT. Translated: CASSPQWGWDSPLHF.

This chain uses TRBV6-5 with TRBJ1-2; no clear D. Trimming shortened V by 6 bases and J by 4 bases, and 9 bases separated the two germline ends. The CDR3 has 12 amino acids. The V gene's germline CDR1 is MNHEY and CDR2 SVGAGI. The DNA for the CDR3 is TGTGCCAGCAGCCCCGGGCGCTATGGCTACACCTTC. This encodes CASSPGRYGYTF.

The rearrangement uses TRBV9 and TRBJ2-3, with D perhaps TRBD2 (5 bases). V was clipped by 2 bases and J by 5 bases, with 12 bases between them. CDR1 is SGDLS, CDR2 YYNGEE, per germline. The CDR3 is 14 amino acids. In DNA form, the CDR3 reads TGTGCCAGCAGCGTCCAAGCTGCGGGAGATACGCAGTATTTT. Translating gives CASSVQAAGDTQYF.

This clonotype occurred a few times. V is TRBV2 and J is TRBJ1-1; possible D gene TRBD1, 5 bases. V was pared by 11 bases and J by 4 bases, with 14 bases between. The CDR3 is 12 residues long. Per the germline V gene, CDR1 is SNHLY and CDR2 is FYNNEI. This CDR3 reads CAAMAGGTEAFF. The CDR3 nucleotides are TGTGCCGCCATGGCGGGGGGCACTGAAGCTTTCTTT.

Remarks on this clonotype: A read error may explain this, as a much larger clone is one base away. The V gene is TRBV12-3 or TRBV12-4, the J gene TRBJ2-3; no definite D call. This CDR3 has 13 residues. The DNA for the CDR3 is TGTGCCAGCACATCGGTGAGCACAGATGCGCAGTATTTT. This encodes CASTSVSTDAQYF.

The chain recombines TRBV7-2 with TRBJ1-5; D might be TRBD1 (6 bases). This CDR3 is built from 16 residues. V lost 3 bases and J 3 bases, leaving 15 bases between the germline ends. CDR1 and CDR2 from the germline V gene are SGHTA and FQGNSA. CDR3 loop: CASSLGGLGSNQPQHF. The CDR3 nucleotides read TGTGCCAGCAGCTTGGGGGGCCTCGGCTCCAATCAGCCCCAGCATTTT.

On this clonotype: A read error is possible here, since a much larger clone lies one base away. The CDR3 reads CASSPGGAGSEQYF. DNA of the CDR3: TGTGCCAGCAGCCCCGGGGGGGCCGGGTCTGAGCAGTACTTC. This sequence joins TRBV5-6 and TRBJ2-5; 8 bases map to TRBD2. Germline assignment: CDR1 SGHDT and CDR2 YYEEEE. The CDR3 covers 14 residues. V gave up 4 bases and J gave up 11 bases; unmatched junction bases: 13.

Concerning this clonotype: This may stem from a read error, because a much larger clone lies one nucleotide away. The chain is built from TRBV2 and TRBJ2-4, with unresolved D. In germline, CDR1 is SNHLY, CDR2 FYNNEI. This CDR3 is built from 14 residues. The CDR3: CASSYDRLKNIRYF. The CDR3 DNA sequence: TGTGCCAGCAGTTACGACCGGCTCAAAAACATTCGGTACTTC.

This clonotype occurred a few times. This could be a read error, since a much larger clone is one nucleotide away. The chain has TRBV20-1 and TRBJ1-2; D gene uncertain. The CDR3 extends over 11 amino acids. Trimming took 5 bases from V and 10 from J, leaving 14 bases between them. Germline CDR1 DFQATT, CDR2 SNEGSKA (reference sequence). The CDR3 DNA reads TGCAGTGCTGCCCCCCCCGAGGACTACACCTTC. Its translation is CSAAPPEDYTF.

This clonotype was recorded many times. The rearrangement joins TRBV20-1 to TRBJ2-5; 14 nucleotides line up with TRBD2. Germline CDR1 is DFQATT and CDR2 is SNEGSKA (reference sequence). The CDR3 covers 16 residues. Unmatched junction bases numbered 6, after V lost 5 bases and J lost 1 base. The CDR3 sequence is CSAGTSGGRSQETQYF. CDR3 nucleotides: TGCAGTGCTGGGACTAGCGGGGGCCGTAGCCAAGAGACCCAGTACTTC.

This clonotype was counted ten times or more. The V call is TRBV2, the J call TRBJ1-6, with 7 bases lining up with TRBD1. The CDR3 spans 17 residues. Germline CDR1 is SNHLY and CDR2 is FYNNEI. Trimming took 2 bases from V and 0 from J; bases not matched to a gene: 4. CDR3 residues: CASSEWTGSSYNSPLHF. The CDR3 coding sequence is TGTGCCAGCAGTGAATGGACAGGCAGCTCCTATAATTCACCCCTCCACTTT.

This clonotype occurred many times. This sequence joins TRBV6-2 or TRBV6-3 and TRBJ2-5, with D uncertain. CDR3 length: 18 residues. Per the germline V gene, CDR1 is MNHEY and CDR2 is SVGEGT. V dropped 0 bases and J dropped 1 base, with 18 bases sitting between them. The CDR3 DNA is TGTGCCAGCAGTTACTCGAGGTATACAACTGTGATCCAAGAGACCCAGTACTTC. It codes for CASSYSRYTTVIQETQYF.

The rearrangement uses TRBV7-8 and TRBJ1-5; D ambiguous. Germline lookup yields CDR1 SGHVS and CDR2 FQNEAQ. The CDR3 runs to 15 residues. V was pared by 5 bases and J by 0 bases, with 11 bases between. The CDR3: CASSTRENSNQPQHF. CDR3 sequence (DNA): TGTGCCAGCAGCACTCGGGAGAATAGCAATCAGCCCCAGCATTTT. The entire variable domain, with the rest obtained from reference TRBV7-8 and TRBJ1-5, is as follows: GAGVSQSPRYKVAKRGQDVALRCDPISGHVSLFWYQQALGQGPEFLTYFQNEAQLDKSGLPSDRFFAERPEGSVSTLKIQRTQQEDSAVYLCASSTRENSNQPQHFGDGTRLSIL.

This clonotype appeared many times. This chain connects TRBV30 to TRBJ1-2, with 9 bases that match TRBD1. Looked up from germline, CDR1 is GTSNPN and CDR2 is SVGIG (reference sequence). CDR3 length equals 13 residues. Trimming removed 0 bases from V and 8 bases from J; junction bases left unmatched: 4. The CDR3 is CAWSVTGGEGYTF. The CDR3 DNA sequence: TGTGCCTGGAGTGTAACAGGGGGCGAGGGCTACACCTTC.

The chain employs TRBV28 and TRBJ1-2, with TRBD1 identical over 9 bases. Trimming at V came to 5 bases and at J to 7 bases, leaving 14 bases not matched to a gene. Germline V lookup: CDR1 MDHEN, CDR2 SYDVKM. The CDR3 extends over 16 amino acids. The CDR3 is CASSGRLVQGAGGYTF. The CDR3 nucleotides read TGTGCCAGCAGTGGAAGACTTGTACAGGGGGCAGGTGGCTACACCTTC.

This chain links TRBV6-2 or TRBV6-3 with TRBJ2-1, with 8 bases that match TRBD1. Germline CDR1 is MNHEY and CDR2 is SVGEGT. The CDR3 runs 15 residues. The J segment lost 5 bases and the V segment lost 6 bases, leaving 9 bases of the junction unmatched. The CDR3 reads CASREGQVRNNEQFF. Written as DNA, the CDR3 is TGTGCCAGCAGAGAGGGACAGGTTCGCAACAATGAGCAGTTCTTC.

The sample holds many counts of this clonotype. This chain uses TRBV29-1 with TRBJ2-3; 9 positions match TRBD2. Germline assignment: CDR1 SQVTM and CDR2 ANQGSEA. Trimming at V came to 3 bases and at J to 2 bases, leaving 9 bases not matched to a gene. CDR3 length equals 16 residues. CDR3 sequence reads: CSVEGGGGADTDTQYF. The CDR3 DNA reads as TGCAGCGTTGAGGGGGGCGGGGGGGCTGACACAGATACGCAGTATTTT.

Many counts were recorded for this clonotype. The chain combines TRBV10-3 with TRBJ2-7, with 8 bases identical to TRBD1. V was clipped by 2 bases and J by 5 bases; unmatched bases: 2. The CDR3 totals 13 residues. The germline V gene encodes CDR1 ENHRY and CDR2 SYGVKD. CDR3 protein: CAISEKQGDEQYF. The CDR3 bases are TGTGCCATCAGTGAGAAACAGGGGGACGAGCAGTACTTC.

This clonotype was found a few times. This may come from a read error, since a much larger clone is one base off. J is TRBJ2-5 and V is TRBV7-9; no reliable D call. TRBJ2-7 explains the end of the DNA better; the J call may be wrong. In germline, CDR1 is SEHNR, CDR2 FQNEAQ (reference sequence). CDR3 length: 14 residues. CDR3 sequence (DNA): TGTGCCAGCACTGCCTCCACTGCGTACTACGAGCAGTACTTC. Translation: CASTASTAYYEQYF.

This clonotype has ten or more counts. The chain couples TRBV29-1 to TRBJ2-7; TRBD2 might be the D (6 bases). The germline V gene has CDR1 SQVTM and CDR2 ANQGSEA. Trimming stripped 5 bases from V and 5 bases from J, with 10 bases between. The CDR3 is 11 amino acids. CDR3 loop: CSVIRGNEQYF. The CDR3 bases are TGCAGCGTTATTCGGGGGAACGAGCAGTACTTC.

Written as DNA, the CDR3 is TGTGCCAGCAGCAATCGGACAGGGGGACATGGCTACACCTTC. Encoded protein: CASSNRTGGHGYTF. V usage is TRBV7-8 and J usage is TRBJ1-2; 10 bases are a match to TRBD1. Germline V gene lookup returns CDR1 SGHVS and CDR2 FQNEAQ. V lost 5 bases, J lost 6 bases, and 6 bases stayed unmatched. This CDR3 has 14 amino acids.

This clonotype appeared many times. The chain joins TRBV20-1 to TRBJ1-2; D is undetermined. The CDR3 has 11 residues. Germline V gives CDR1 DFQATT, CDR2 SNEGSKA (reference sequence). Deletions cut 6 bases from V and 4 bases from J, with 9 bases between. CDR3 coding DNA: TGCAGTGCCACGGACGGCTATGGCTACACCTTC. It is translated as CSATDGYGYTF.